The rows below give T cell receptor beta chains drawn from one sample of a study of OX40 agonist ivuxolimab in advanced cancers. This table comes from immunoSEQ multiplex PCR, and its TCRdb copy is limited to in-frame clones, with some not included. The sample holds about 51,000 clones, roughly 90% seen once. Sequencing used CD4+ or CD8+ T cells sorted from blood, obtained in a trial of the OX40 agonist ivuxolimab. These receptors came from an adult with an advanced solid tumor such as melanoma, head and neck, liver or kidney cancer. Each CDR3 is given with its conserved first and last residue. Fields, in order: V gene, J gene, clone size, D gene, CDR3 protein, CDR3 DNA. D genes are given only for firm matches. For some rows the clone size is stated as once, few or many, or as a class when expanded; others skip it.

TRBV30	TRBJ1-6	-	-	CACGMSPLHF	TGTGCCTGCGGGATGTCACCCCTCCACTTT
TRBV6-4	TRBJ2-3	-	-	CASSLQPSTDTQYF	TGTGCCAGCAGTTTACAGCCTAGCACAGATACGCAGTATTTT
TRBV11-1	TRBJ2-3	-	TRBD2	CASSLLAGGDTDTQYF	TGTGCCAGCAGCCTGCTAGCGGGGGGGGACACAGATACGCAGTATTTT
TRBV6-6	TRBJ1-1	-	-	CASSQMNTEAFF	TGTGCCAGCAGTCAGATGAACACTGAAGCTTTCTTT
TRBV7-9	TRBJ2-2	-	-	CASSHSNSLTNTGELFF	TGTGCCAGCAGCCACTCTAACAGCCTAACGAACACCGGGGAGCTGTTTTTT
TRBV6-1	TRBJ1-1	-	-	CASSFVSEAFF	TGTGCCAGCAGTTTTGTCAGTGAAGCTTTCTTT
TRBV7-8	TRBJ1-5	medium-sized	TRBD1	CASSHERTGNQPQHF	TGTGCCAGCAGCCACGAAAGGACAGGGAATCAGCCCCAGCATTTT
TRBV6-6	TRBJ2-7	-	TRBD1	CASNHRGLTYEQYF	TGTGCCAGCAACCACAGGGGATTAACCTACGAGCAGTACTTC
TRBV15	TRBJ2-1	-	-	CATSGNLHWPGEQFF	TGTGCCACCAGCGGGAACCTACATTGGCCTGGTGAGCAGTTCTTC
TRBV15	TRBJ2-5	few	-	CATSRVGGETQYF	TGTGCCACCAGCAGAGTTGGAGGAGAGACCCAGTACTTC
TRBV27	TRBJ1-4	-	TRBD1	CASSSGTVPEKLFF	TGTGCCAGCAGTTCGGGGACAGTCCCTGAAAAACTGTTTTTT
TRBV7-6	TRBJ2-3	-	TRBD2	CASSLKRGLAGEKDTQYF	TGTGCCAGCAGCTTAAAGAGGGGACTAGCGGGAGAAAAAGATACGCAGTATTTT
TRBV10-1	TRBJ1-5	-	-	CASSDGVQPQHF	TGCGCCAGCAGTGATGGAGTACAGCCCCAGCATTTT
TRBV6-1	TRBJ2-3	-	-	CASSEQRGDTQYF	TGTGCCAGCAGTGAGCAGCGAGGAGATACGCAGTATTTT
TRBV4-1	TRBJ2-2	once	-	CASSQDRGTNTGELFF	TGCGCCAGCAGCCAAGACAGGGGCACGAACACCGGGGAGCTGTTTTTT
TRBV7-9	TRBJ2-5	-	-	CASSPEGVVTVQETQYF	TGTGCCAGCAGCCCAGAGGGGGTGGTGACGGTGCAAGAGACCCAGTACTTC
TRBV2	TRBJ1-5	few	-	CASSEEGGNQPQHF	TGTGCCAGCAGTGAAGAGGGTGGCAATCAGCCCCAGCATTTT
TRBV19	TRBJ1-2	-	-	CASTGGNYGYTF	TGTGCCAGTACGGGAGGGAACTATGGCTACACCTTC
TRBV2	TRBJ1-4	-	TRBD1	CASNPRTGANEKLFF	TGTGCCAGCAATCCCAGAACAGGGGCCAATGAAAAACTGTTTTTT
TRBV28	TRBJ2-4	-	-	CASSLYRLLAKNIQYF	TGTGCCAGCAGTTTATACAGGCTCCTAGCCAAAAACATTCAGTACTTC
TRBV20-1	TRBJ1-2	-	-	CSARSGSDTF	TGCAGTGCTAGGTCTGGTTCGGACACCTTC
TRBV5-4	TRBJ1-1	few	-	CASSSFRDGAFF	TGTGCCAGCAGCTCTTTCAGGGACGGAGCTTTCTTT
TRBV19	TRBJ1-6	-	TRBD1	CASKDMPGQNSPLHF	TGTGCCAGTAAAGATATGCCGGGACAGAATTCACCCCTCCACTTT
TRBV5-4	TRBJ2-6	-	-	CASSSPVSSGANVLTF	TGTGCCAGCAGCTCCCCGGTTAGCTCTGGGGCCAACGTCCTGACTTTC
TRBV5-1	TRBJ1-5	-	-	CASSSGGADQPQHF	TGCGCCAGCAGCAGTGGGGGGGCTGATCAGCCCCAGCATTTT
TRBV29-1	TRBJ1-2	-	-	CSDKSQNYGYTF	TGCAGCGACAAGAGCCAAAACTATGGCTACACCTTC
TRBV11-2	TRBJ2-7	-	-	CASSPRRIEQYF	TGTGCCAGCAGCCCTCGTCGGATCGAGCAGTACTTC
TRBV6-1	TRBJ2-3	-	TRBD2	CASSENDSGRLDTQYF	TGTGCCAGCAGTGAAAACGATAGCGGGAGGCTGGATACGCAGTATTTT
TRBV6-6	TRBJ1-2	-	TRBD1	CASRPGQGYGYTF	TGTGCCAGCAGACCGGGACAGGGGTATGGCTACACCTTC
TRBV30	TRBJ2-5	-	-	CAWSVSVTETQYF	TGTGCCTGGAGTGTATCGGTGACAGAGACCCAGTACTTC
TRBV28	TRBJ1-1	-	TRBD1	CASINQDRLRAEAFF	TGTGCCAGCATTAACCAGGACAGGTTGCGGGCTGAAGCTTTCTTT
TRBV30	TRBJ2-5	-	-	CAWRGSVETQYF	TGTGCCTGGAGGGGCTCCGTGGAGACCCAGTACTTC
TRBV19	TRBJ2-7	-	-	CASSRAATYEQYF	TGTGCCAGTAGTAGGGCAGCGACCTACGAGCAGTACTTC
TRBV20-1	TRBJ2-1	-	-	CSARQDNEQFF	TGCAGTGCTAGGCAGGACAATGAGCAGTTCTTC
TRBV6-6	TRBJ1-4	-	-	CASSSTVATNEKLFF	TGTGCCAGCAGTAGCACCGTTGCAACTAATGAAAAACTGTTTTTT
TRBV30	TRBJ1-1	-	-	CAWKQGFSEAFF	TGTGCCTGGAAACAGGGTTTCTCTGAAGCTTTCTTT
TRBV28	TRBJ2-1	-	TRBD2	CASSSTSPGTRGVGEQFF	TGTGCCAGCAGTTCTACCTCCCCCGGGACTAGGGGGGTGGGCGAGCAGTTCTTC
TRBV9	TRBJ1-1	-	-	CASSVTGMNTEAFF	TGTGCCAGCAGCGTAACTGGCATGAACACTGAAGCTTTCTTT
TRBV19	TRBJ1-5	-	-	CASSIFGADSNQPQHF	TGTGCCAGTAGTATCTTCGGGGCAGACAGCAATCAGCCCCAGCATTTT
TRBV6-6	TRBJ2-5	-	-	CASSLSGETQYF	TGTGCCAGCAGTCTCAGCGGGGAGACCCAGTACTTC
TRBV2	TRBJ1-2	-	-	CASSEISSSYGYTF	TGTGCCAGCAGTGAAATCAGTTCGAGCTATGGCTACACCTTC
TRBV2	TRBJ2-3	-	TRBD2	CASLAGVADTQYF	TGTGCCAGCTTAGCGGGAGTTGCAGATACGCAGTATTTT
TRBV5-8	TRBJ2-1	-	-	CASSLLRGRDNEQFF	TGTGCCAGCAGCTTGCTGAGGGGGAGAGACAATGAGCAGTTCTTC
TRBV6-5	TRBJ1-1	-	-	CASSSTGYTEAFF	TGTGCCAGCAGTTCCACAGGGTATACTGAAGCTTTCTTT
TRBV4-2	TRBJ1-4	-	TRBD1	CASSQEGQGGNEKLFF	TGTGCCAGCAGCCAAGAAGGACAGGGAGGTAATGAAAAACTGTTTTTT
TRBV29-1	TRBJ1-2	-	-	CSVGQGGNYGYTF	TGCAGCGTTGGGCAGGGAGGGAACTATGGCTACACCTTC
TRBV5-1	TRBJ1-2	-	-	CASSLEVQSRGYTF	TGCGCCAGCAGCTTAGAAGTACAGAGCCGGGGCTACACCTTC
TRBV5-4	TRBJ2-5	few	-	CASSQYSLSGEETQYF	TGTGCCAGCAGCCAATATTCCCTAAGCGGCGAAGAGACCCAGTACTTC
TRBV19	TRBJ2-7	once	-	CASSIRGGGEQYF	TGTGCCAGTAGTATTCGCGGCGGTGGCGAGCAGTACTTC